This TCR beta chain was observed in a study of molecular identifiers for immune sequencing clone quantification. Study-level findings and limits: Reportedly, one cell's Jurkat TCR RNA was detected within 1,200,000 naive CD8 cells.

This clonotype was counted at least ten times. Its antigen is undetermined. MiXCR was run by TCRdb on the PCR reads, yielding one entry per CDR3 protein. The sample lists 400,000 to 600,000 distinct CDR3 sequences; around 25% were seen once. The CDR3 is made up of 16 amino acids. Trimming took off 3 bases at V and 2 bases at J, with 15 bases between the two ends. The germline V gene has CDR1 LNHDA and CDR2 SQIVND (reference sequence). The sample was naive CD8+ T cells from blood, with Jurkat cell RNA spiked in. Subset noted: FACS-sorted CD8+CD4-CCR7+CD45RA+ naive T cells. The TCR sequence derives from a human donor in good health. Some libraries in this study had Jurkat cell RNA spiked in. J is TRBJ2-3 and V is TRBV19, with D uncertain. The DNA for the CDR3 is TGTGCCAGTAGTATTTCAGGATTGGTTTCCACAGATACGCAGTATTTT. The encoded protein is CASSISGLVSTDTQYF.